The 18 T cell receptor beta chains below were found in one sample sequenced in a study of blood T cell repertoires in COVID-19. Produced via immunoSEQ multiplex PCR; TCRdb's table is partial and in-frame only. The table lists roughly 250,000 clones, 85% to 95% of them singletons. The sample taken for sequencing was PBMCs or T cells enriched from blood (not recorded which). These receptors all come from a woman aged 18-29 years who had recovered from COVID-19.

The gene calls are TRBV9 and TRBJ2-2; 8 nucleotides line up with TRBD2. The trim removed 4 bases at V and 9 bases at J, leaving 5 bases unmatched. The CDR3 loop spans 13 amino acids. Germline V gene data show CDR1 as SGDLS and CDR2 as YYNGEE. This CDR3 reads CASSPRLARELFF. The CDR3 DNA sequence: TGTGCCAGCAGCCCTAGACTAGCGAGGGAGCTGTTTTTT.

This sequence joins TRBV18 and TRBJ2-5; 7 nucleotides match TRBD2. The germline gives CDR1 KGHSH, CDR2 LQKENI. The CDR3 spans 14 residues. The trim removed 2 bases at V and 5 bases at J, leaving 5 bases unmatched. The CDR3 DNA reads TGTGCCAGCTCACCAAGCGGGGTGAGGGAGACCCAGTACTTC. Its protein is CASSPSGVRETQYF.

The chain combines TRBV7-8 with TRBJ1-2, with TRBD1 identical over 8 bases. Trimming removed 5 bases from V and 7 bases from J; junction bases left unmatched: 9. Germline-derived CDR1 and CDR2 are SGHVS and FQNEAQ. The CDR3 runs 14 residues. DNA for the CDR3: TGTGCCAGCAGCCGAGGACAGGGAGATTCTGGCTACACCTTC. It translates to CASSRGQGDSGYTF.

This clone was found a few times. The V and J genes are TRBV29-1 and TRBJ1-2, with 11 bases identical to TRBD1. This CDR3 has 15 residues. The V gene's germline CDR1 is SQVTM and CDR2 ANQGSEA. The J segment lost 1 base and the V segment lost 6 bases, leaving 7 bases of the junction unmatched. The CDR3 loop is CSVEGQGVFNYGYTF. The CDR3 nucleotides are TGCAGCGTGGAGGGACAGGGGGTTTTTAACTATGGCTACACCTTC.

V and J are TRBV19 and TRBJ1-5; a weak D match, TRBD1 (5 bases). CDR3 length equals 13 residues. V lost 6 bases and J lost 4, with 10 bases in between. CDR1 LNHDA and CDR2 SQIVND come from the germline V gene (reference sequence). The CDR3 protein is CASSDSPNQPQHF. The CDR3 nucleotides read TGTGCCAGTAGCGACAGTCCTAATCAGCCCCAGCATTTT.

The gene calls are TRBV15 and TRBJ2-2; tentatively, D is TRBD2 (5 bases). Looked up from germline, CDR1 is LNHNV and CDR2 is YYDKDF (reference sequence). Trimming pared 0 bases from V and 3 bases from J, leaving 17 bases between. This CDR3 is 18 amino acids long. For the CDR3, the DNA is TGTGCCACCAGCAGAGATACCCCCGGCGGGCGGGACACCGGGGAGCTGTTTTTT. Translating gives CATSRDTPGGRDTGELFF.

The chain has TRBV2 and TRBJ1-2; D unclear. Trimming left V 0 bases short and J 2 bases short, with 10 bases between. Germline values: CDR1 SNHLY, CDR2 FYNNEI. This CDR3 has 15 residues. The CDR3 DNA follows: TGTGCCAGCAGTGAAGCGCTTGCGGGCAACTATGGCTACACCTTC. Encoded protein: CASSEALAGNYGYTF.

The chain has TRBV4-3 and TRBJ2-3; 8 nucleotides agree with TRBD1. Per germline, CDR1 LGHNA and CDR2 YSLEER. V dropped 2 bases and J dropped 8; count of bases not matched to a gene: 12. The CDR3 extends over 16 amino acids. The CDR3 nucleotides read TGCGCCAGCAGCCAAAGGACAGGGAACCTAATGGGTACGCAGTATTTT. Its translation: CASSQRTGNLMGTQYF.

V and J are TRBV28 and TRBJ2-1, with a tentative D call TRBD2 (5 bases). Looked up from germline, CDR1 is MDHEN and CDR2 is SYDVKM. The CDR3 runs 15 residues. V was pared by 6 bases and J by 0 bases, with 12 bases between. CDR3 residues: CASRQGGSSYNEQFF. CDR3 in DNA: TGTGCCAGCAGGCAAGGAGGATCCTCCTACAATGAGCAGTTCTTC.

The count of this clone is one. The chain is built from TRBV3-1 (or the pseudogene TRBV3-2) and TRBJ1-1; 9 bases match TRBD1. The CDR3 runs to 16 residues. Germline V gene data show CDR1 as LGHDT and CDR2 as YNNKEL (reference sequence). The trim removed 4 bases at V and 4 bases at J, leaving 10 bases unmatched. CDR3 protein: CASSPPGDRVVTEAFF. DNA for the CDR3: TGTGCCAGCAGCCCTCCAGGGGACAGGGTGGTCACTGAAGCTTTCTTT.

The chain joins TRBV28 to TRBJ2-7, with a weak D call TRBD1 (5 bases). Trimming cost V 8 bases and J 6 bases, with 11 bases left between them. The germline V gene has CDR1 MDHEN and CDR2 SYDVKM. The CDR3 length is 11 residues. DNA for the CDR3: TGTGCCAGCTCAGGGTTCCGCGAGCAGTACTTC. Its translation is CASSGFREQYF.

The V and J genes are TRBV15 and TRBJ1-2; 8 nucleotides align to TRBD1. This CDR3 has 17 amino acids. V was pared by 0 bases and J by 7 bases, with 13 bases of the junction left unmatched. The germline V gene has CDR1 LNHNV and CDR2 YYDKDF (reference sequence). CDR3 bases: TGTGCCACCAGCAGAGATCTTGGTGACAGGGGAGGTTTTGGCTACACCTTC. Translated: CATSRDLGDRGGFGYTF.

The gene calls are TRBV28 and TRBJ2-1; no firm D call. The V end lost 7 bases, the J end lost 4 bases, and 32 bases lay between the germline ends. Germline values: CDR1 MDHEN, CDR2 SYDVKM. The CDR3 has 20 residues. CDR3 in amino acids: CASTNYIPPPGHSGYNEQFF. The CDR3 DNA follows: TGTGCCAGCACCAATTATATCCCCCCCCCGGGTCATAGTGGGTACAATGAGCAGTTCTTC.

A note on this clone: The same CDR3 also results from other DNA sequences found in this sample. This chain uses TRBV27 with TRBJ2-3; D gene unclear. Germline-derived CDR1 and CDR2 are MNHEY and SMNVEV (reference sequence). The CDR3 sequence is 12 residues long. V was cut by 5 bases and J by 0 bases, with 3 bases left in between. The CDR3 here is CASSPSTDTQYF. The CDR3, as DNA: TGTGCCAGCAGTCCTAGCACAGATACGCAGTATTTT.

A few counts support this clone. The chain joins TRBV4-2 to TRBJ2-3, with D hard to call. Per the germline V gene, CDR1 is LGHNA and CDR2 is YNFKEQ. Trimming took off 4 bases at V and 4 bases at J, with 18 bases between the two ends. The CDR3 consists of 16 residues. CDR3 nucleotides: TGTGCCAGCAGCCTGCGGCTCGGTCATTCCTCAGATACGCAGTATTTT. Translating it yields CASSLRLGHSSDTQYF.

The chain uses TRBV10-2 and TRBJ2-1; D is perhaps TRBD2 (5 bases). Trimming shortened V by 8 bases and J by 8 bases, and 13 bases separated the two germline ends. CDR3 size: 12 residues. Germline lookup yields CDR1 WSHSY and CDR2 SAAADI. For the CDR3, the DNA is TGCGCCAGCGCCGACTATGTCGATGAGCAGTTCTTC. It codes for CASADYVDEQFF.

The rearrangement joins TRBV11-1 to TRBJ2-5; perhaps TRBD2 as D (6 bases). Germline loops: CDR1 SGHAT, CDR2 FQDESV (reference sequence). The CDR3 sequence is 19 residues long. The V end was cut by 0 bases, the J end by 0 bases, with 20 bases between. The DNA for the CDR3 is TGTGCCAGCAGCTTAGCGGGGGGACCCGGGCCTGGGTACCAAGAGACCCAGTACTTC. Protein sequence: CASSLAGGPGPGYQETQYF.

The rearrangement joins TRBV28 to TRBJ2-5, with 8 bases matching TRBD1. Germline-derived CDR1 and CDR2 are MDHEN and SYDVKM. Trimming removed 7 bases from V and 4 bases from J; junction bases left unmatched: 11. The CDR3 length is 15 residues. The CDR3 region is CASTRNRGIGETQYF. The CDR3 DNA follows: TGTGCCAGCACCAGAAACAGGGGGATAGGAGAGACCCAGTACTTC.